This T cell receptor (beta chain) was captured by sequencing in a study of regulatory T cells in long-lasting Graves disease. Background on the study: The study enrolled newly diagnosed Graves' patients on antithyroid drugs under 3 months.

Time point noted: newly diagnosed GD, antithyroid drugs for less than 3 months. PBMC-derived RNA was used for the TCR library. This clonotype has at least ten counts. The authors built TCR beta libraries using iRepertoire HTBI primers and Arm-PCR of CDR3 regions. TCRdb redid the calling of the multiplex PCR reads with MiXCR, one entry per CDR3 protein. The data contain a few hundred thousand distinct CDR3 sequences, roughly 14% of them singletons. The CDR3 has 15 amino acids. V lost 6 bases, J lost 0 bases, and 12 bases lay in between. The germline gives CDR1 SQVTM, CDR2 ANQGSEA. This sample also belongs to another study, concerning T cells in Graves' hyperthyroidism and ophthalmopathy.

Sample: peripheral blood mononuclear cells (PBMCs), taken at new diagnosis, from a patient treated with antithyroid drugs. The clonotype originates from a young man with Graves disease. The chain uses TRBV29-1 and TRBJ2-6; no reliable D call. The CDR3 DNA follows: TGCAGCGTGGCAAGGACCAGCTCTGGGGCCAACGTCCTGACTTTC. Protein product: CSVARTSSGANVLTF.